Presented here are 6 T cell receptor beta chains from one specimen sequenced in a study of early T cells in non-severe SARS-CoV-2 infection. Using its own MiXCR run on the 5' RACE reads, TCRdb lists one record per CDR3 protein. The sample lists approximately 30,000 distinct CDR3 sequences; roughly 7% were seen once. The sequenced sample consisted of whole blood. The receptors shown here come from an adult who was a healthcare worker with PCR-confirmed SARS-CoV-2 infection or an uninfected control (not recorded which).

This clonotype has only a few counts. The chain employs TRBV7-2 and TRBJ1-2, with TRBD1 as a possible D gene (5 bases). With 4 bases removed from V and 2 bases from J, the gap between germline ends came to 11 bases. Germline V gene data show CDR1 as SGHTA and CDR2 as FQGNSA. The CDR3 runs 14 residues. In DNA, the CDR3 is TGTGCCAGCAGCTCTAGCGGGGGAAACTATGGCTACACCTTC. Its translation is CASSSSGGNYGYTF.

This clonotype was recorded at least ten times. The CDR3 sequence is CASSSGQGLETQYF. The CDR3 nucleotides read TGTGCCAGCAGTTCGGGACAGGGGCTGGAGACCCAGTACTTC. V is TRBV12-3 or TRBV12-4 and J is TRBJ2-5; 10 nucleotides match TRBD1. J was trimmed by 5 bases and V by 4 bases; bases with no gene match: 4. This CDR3 contains 14 residues.

This clonotype was picked up many times. The chain recombines TRBV19 with TRBJ2-3; possibly TRBD2 for D (5 bases). Germline-derived CDR1 and CDR2 are LNHDA and SQIVND (reference sequence). The CDR3 contains 12 residues. The V end lost 5 bases, the J end lost 9 bases, and 12 bases lay between the germline ends. Written as DNA, the CDR3 is TGTGCCAGTAGTCCCGAGCGGCTCACGCAGTATTTT. It encodes CASSPERLTQYF. The whole variable domain, remainder taken from reference TRBV19 and TRBJ2-3, is DGGITQSPKYLFRKEGQNVTLSCEQNLNHDAMYWYRQDPGQGLRLIYYSQIVNDFQKGDIAEGYSVSREKKESFPLTVTSAQKNPTAFYLCASSPERLTQYFGPGTRLTVL.

This clonotype appeared once. The CDR3 loop reads CASGTGTGYREQYF. The DNA for the CDR3 is TGTGCCAGCGGGACCGGGACAGGGTATCGCGAGCAGTACTTC. V usage is TRBV27 and J usage is TRBJ2-7, with TRBD1 matching 9 bases. This CDR3 spans 14 amino acids. Trimming took 8 bases from V and 6 from J; bases not matched to a gene: 11. Germline V gene sequence: CDR1 MNHEY, CDR2 SMNVEV (reference sequence).

This clonotype was seen many times. The chain has TRBV6-5 and TRBJ2-4; the match to TRBD2 covers 7 bases. Germline V CDR1 and CDR2: MNHEY, SVGAGI. This CDR3 contains 16 residues. V shed 5 bases, J shed 3 bases, and the junction held 10 bases outside the gene matches. The CDR3 DNA sequence: TGTGCCAGCAGTCCACCCCGGGGGGAGGACAAAAACATTCAGTACTTC. Protein product: CASSPPRGEDKNIQYF.

This clonotype is judged medium-sized. The rearrangement uses TRBV24-1 and TRBJ1-4; perhaps TRBD1 as D (5 bases). Between the trimmed V and J ends, which lost 3 bases and 4 bases, there was a span of 14 bases. Germline CDR1 KGHDR, CDR2 SFDVKD. The CDR3 covers 16 residues. CDR3 sequence: CATSDARDPINEKLFF. The CDR3 DNA sequence: TGTGCCACCAGTGATGCAAGGGACCCGATTAATGAAAAACTGTTTTTT.